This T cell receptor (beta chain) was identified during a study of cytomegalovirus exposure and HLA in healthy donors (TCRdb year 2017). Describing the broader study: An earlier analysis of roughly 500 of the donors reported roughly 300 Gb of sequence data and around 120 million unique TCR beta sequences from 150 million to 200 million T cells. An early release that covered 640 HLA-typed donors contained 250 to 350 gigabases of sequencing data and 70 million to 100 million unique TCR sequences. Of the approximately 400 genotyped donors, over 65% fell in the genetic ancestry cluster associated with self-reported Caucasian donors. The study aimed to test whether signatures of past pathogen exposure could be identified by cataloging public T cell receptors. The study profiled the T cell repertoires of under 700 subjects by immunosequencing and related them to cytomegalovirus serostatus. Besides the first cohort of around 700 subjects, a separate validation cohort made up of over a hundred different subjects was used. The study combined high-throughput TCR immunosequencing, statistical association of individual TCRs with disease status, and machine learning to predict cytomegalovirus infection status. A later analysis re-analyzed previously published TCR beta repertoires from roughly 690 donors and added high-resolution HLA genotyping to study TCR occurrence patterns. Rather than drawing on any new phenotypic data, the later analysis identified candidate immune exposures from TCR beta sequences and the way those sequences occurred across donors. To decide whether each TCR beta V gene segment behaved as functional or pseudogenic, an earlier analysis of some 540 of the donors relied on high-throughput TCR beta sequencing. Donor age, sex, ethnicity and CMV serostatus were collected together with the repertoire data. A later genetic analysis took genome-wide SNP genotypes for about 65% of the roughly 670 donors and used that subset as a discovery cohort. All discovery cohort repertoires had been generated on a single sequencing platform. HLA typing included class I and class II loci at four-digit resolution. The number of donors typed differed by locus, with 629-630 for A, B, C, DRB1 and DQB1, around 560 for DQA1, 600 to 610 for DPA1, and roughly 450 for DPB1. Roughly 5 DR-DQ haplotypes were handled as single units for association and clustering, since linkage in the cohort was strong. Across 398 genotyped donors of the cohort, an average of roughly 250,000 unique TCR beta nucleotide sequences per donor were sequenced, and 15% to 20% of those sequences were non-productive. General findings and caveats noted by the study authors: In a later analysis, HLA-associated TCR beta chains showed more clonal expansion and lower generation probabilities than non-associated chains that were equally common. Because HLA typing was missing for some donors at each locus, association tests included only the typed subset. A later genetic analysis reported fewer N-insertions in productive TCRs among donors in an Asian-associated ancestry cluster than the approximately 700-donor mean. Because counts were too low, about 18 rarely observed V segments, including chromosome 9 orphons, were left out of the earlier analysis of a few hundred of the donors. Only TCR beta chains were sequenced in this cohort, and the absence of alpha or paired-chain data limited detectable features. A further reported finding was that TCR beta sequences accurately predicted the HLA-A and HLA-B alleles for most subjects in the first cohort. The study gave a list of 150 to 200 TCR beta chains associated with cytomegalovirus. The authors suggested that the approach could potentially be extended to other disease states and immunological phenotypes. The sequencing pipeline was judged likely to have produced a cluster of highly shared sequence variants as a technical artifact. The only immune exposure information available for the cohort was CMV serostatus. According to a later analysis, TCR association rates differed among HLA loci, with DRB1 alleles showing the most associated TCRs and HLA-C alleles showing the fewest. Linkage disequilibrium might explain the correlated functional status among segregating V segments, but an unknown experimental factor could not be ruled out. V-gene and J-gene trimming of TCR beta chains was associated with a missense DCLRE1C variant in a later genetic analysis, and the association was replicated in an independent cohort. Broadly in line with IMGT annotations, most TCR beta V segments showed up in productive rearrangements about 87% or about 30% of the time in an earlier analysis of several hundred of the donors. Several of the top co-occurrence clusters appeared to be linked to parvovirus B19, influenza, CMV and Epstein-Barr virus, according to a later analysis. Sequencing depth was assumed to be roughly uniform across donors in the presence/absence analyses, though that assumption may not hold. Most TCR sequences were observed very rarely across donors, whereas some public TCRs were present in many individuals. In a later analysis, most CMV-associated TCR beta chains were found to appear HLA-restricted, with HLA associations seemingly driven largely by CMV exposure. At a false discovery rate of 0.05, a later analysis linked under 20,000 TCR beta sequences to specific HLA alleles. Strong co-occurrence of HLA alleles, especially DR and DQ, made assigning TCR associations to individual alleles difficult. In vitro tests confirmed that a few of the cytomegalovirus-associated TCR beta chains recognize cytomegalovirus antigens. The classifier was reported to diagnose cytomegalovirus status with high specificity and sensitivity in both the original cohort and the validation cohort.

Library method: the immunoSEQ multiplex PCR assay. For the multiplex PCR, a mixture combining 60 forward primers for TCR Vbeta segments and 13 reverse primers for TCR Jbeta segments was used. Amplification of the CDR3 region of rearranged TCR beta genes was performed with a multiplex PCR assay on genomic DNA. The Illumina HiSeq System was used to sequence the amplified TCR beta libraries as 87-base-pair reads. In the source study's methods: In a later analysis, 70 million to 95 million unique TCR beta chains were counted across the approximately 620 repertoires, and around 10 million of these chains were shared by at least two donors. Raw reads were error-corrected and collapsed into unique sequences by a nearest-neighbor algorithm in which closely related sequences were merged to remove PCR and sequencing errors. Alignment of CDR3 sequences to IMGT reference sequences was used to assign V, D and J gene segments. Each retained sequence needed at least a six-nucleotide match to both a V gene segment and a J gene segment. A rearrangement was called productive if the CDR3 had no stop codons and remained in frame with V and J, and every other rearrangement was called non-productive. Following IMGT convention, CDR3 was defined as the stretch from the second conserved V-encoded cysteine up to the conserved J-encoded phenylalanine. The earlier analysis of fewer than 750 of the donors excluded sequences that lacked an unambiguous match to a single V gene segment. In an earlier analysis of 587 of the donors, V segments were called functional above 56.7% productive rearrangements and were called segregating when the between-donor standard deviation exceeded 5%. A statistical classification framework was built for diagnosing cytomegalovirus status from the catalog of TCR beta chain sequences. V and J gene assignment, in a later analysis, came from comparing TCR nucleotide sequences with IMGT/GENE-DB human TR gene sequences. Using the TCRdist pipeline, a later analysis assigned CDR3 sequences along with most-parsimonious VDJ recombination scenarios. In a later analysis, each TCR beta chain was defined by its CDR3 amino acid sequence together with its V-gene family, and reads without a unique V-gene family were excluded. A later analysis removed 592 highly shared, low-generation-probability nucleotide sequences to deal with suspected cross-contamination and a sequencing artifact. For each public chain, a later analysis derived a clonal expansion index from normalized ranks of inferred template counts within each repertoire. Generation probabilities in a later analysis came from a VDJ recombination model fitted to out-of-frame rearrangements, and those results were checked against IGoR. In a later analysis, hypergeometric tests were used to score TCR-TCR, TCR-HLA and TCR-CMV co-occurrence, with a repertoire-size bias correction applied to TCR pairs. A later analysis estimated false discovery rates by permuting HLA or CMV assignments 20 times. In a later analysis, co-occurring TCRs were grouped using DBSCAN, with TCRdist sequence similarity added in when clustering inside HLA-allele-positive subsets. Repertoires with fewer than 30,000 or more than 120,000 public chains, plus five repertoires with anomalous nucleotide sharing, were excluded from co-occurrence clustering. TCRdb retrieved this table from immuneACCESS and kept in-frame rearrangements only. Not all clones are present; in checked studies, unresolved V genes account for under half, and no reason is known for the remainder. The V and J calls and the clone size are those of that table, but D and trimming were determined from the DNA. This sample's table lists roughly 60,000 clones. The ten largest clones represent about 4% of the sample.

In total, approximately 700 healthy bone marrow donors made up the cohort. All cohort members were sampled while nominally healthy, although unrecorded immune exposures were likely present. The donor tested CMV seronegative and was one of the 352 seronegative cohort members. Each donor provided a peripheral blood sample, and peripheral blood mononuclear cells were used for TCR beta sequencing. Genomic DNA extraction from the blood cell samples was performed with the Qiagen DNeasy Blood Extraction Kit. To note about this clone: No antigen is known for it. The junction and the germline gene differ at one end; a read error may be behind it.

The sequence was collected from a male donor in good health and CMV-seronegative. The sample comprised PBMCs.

The DNA sequence is given as TGTGCCAGCGCACCAAAACTAGCGGGGAGCACAGATACGCAGTATTTT. It codes for CASAPKLAGSTDTQYF. Recombination linked TRBV18 to TRBJ2-3; TRBD2 fits 10 bases in the junction. For CDR1 and CDR2, the germline V gene lists KGHSH and LQKENI. From the cysteine through the phenylalanine, the CDR3 covers 16 amino acids. Only the CDR3 region is kept as DNA, spanning 48 bases read in frame from base 1. Supplemented by the reference TRBV18 and TRBJ2-3 proteins around the CDR3, the complete variable domain is NAGVMQNPRHLVRRRGQEARLRCSPMKGHSHVYWYRQLPEEGLKFMVYLQKENIIDESGMPKERFSAEFPKEGPSILRIQQVVRGDSAAYFCASAPKLAGSTDTQYFGPGTRLTVL.